This T cell receptor (beta chain) was recorded in a study of blood T cell repertoires in COVID-19. A single count supports this clone. Only in-frame clones appear in the TCRdb table, and some are missing; sequencing was by immunoSEQ multiplex PCR. The table has about 360,000 clones, around 88% seen once. CDR1 is LGHNT and CDR2 is FRNRAP in the germline V gene. The V gene lost 4 bases and the J gene lost 2 bases, with 13 bases spanning the gap. The CDR3 runs to 15 residues. The rearrangement links TRBV12-5 to TRBJ2-3; D is perhaps TRBD2 (5 bases). The sequenced sample was peripheral blood. The clonotype comes from an older woman with COVID-19, enrolled during active disease. The CDR3 bases are TGTGCTAGTGGTTGGCCCCACGGGATCACAGATACGCAGTATTTT. Translating gives CASGWPHGITDTQYF.